Each of the 10 T cell receptor beta chains below was sequenced from the same sample in a study of T cell responses to AZD1222 COVID-19 vaccine. Clones were read by immunoSEQ multiplex PCR, and TCRdb kept only the in-frame ones, dropping some. The sample consists of more than 95,000 clones, roughly 87% of them appearing once. The material sequenced was peripheral blood, taken on day 0 of AZD1222 vaccination. The receptors derive from an adult in good health.

The CDR3 loop is CASSYGGASSYEQYF. CDR3 in DNA: TGTGCCAGCAGTTACGGGGGCGCATCCTCCTACGAGCAGTACTTC. V usage is TRBV6-5 and J usage is TRBJ2-7; weak D call: TRBD1 (6 bases). V was clipped by 2 bases and J by 0 bases, with 11 bases between them. Germline CDR1 and CDR2: MNHEY and SVGAGI. This CDR3 contains 15 residues.

This sequence joins TRBV10-3 and TRBJ1-6, with 7 bases lining up with TRBD1. Germline assignment: CDR1 ENHRY and CDR2 SYGVKD. There are 13 residues in the CDR3. The trim removed 10 bases at V and 6 bases at J, leaving 6 bases unmatched. CDR3 nucleotide sequence: TGTGCCAGGAGGGGACAGCTTAATTCACCCCTCCACTTT. Translating gives CARRGQLNSPLHF.

This clone is termed large (0.1 to 1%). This chain uses TRBV2 with TRBJ2-1, with D possibly matching TRBD2 (6 bases). V was pared by 6 bases and J by 8 bases, with 17 bases between. Germline V gene sequence: CDR1 SNHLY, CDR2 FYNNEI. This CDR3 region has 14 residues. CDR3 residues: CASRDWRGRDEQFF. The CDR3 nucleotides read TGTGCCAGCAGGGATTGGCGGGGCCGGGATGAGCAGTTCTTC.

The chain joins TRBV7-2 to TRBJ2-7; 7 bases line up with TRBD2. V trimming: 6 bases; J trimming: 2 bases; junction bases outside the gene matches: 10. Germline loops: CDR1 SGHTA, CDR2 FQGNSA. The CDR3 runs to 15 residues. The CDR3 bases are TGTGCCAGCAGGGGATCCGGGACTAACCCCTACGAGCAGTACTTC. Translated: CASRGSGTNPYEQYF.

CDR3 DNA: TGTGCCGTCAGACTTACAGGTCACAATGAGCAGTTCTTC. Its translation: CAVRLTGHNEQFF. The chain links TRBV7-9 to TRBJ2-1; D is possibly TRBD1 (5 bases). The V and J ends lost 11 bases and 5 bases respectively, with 16 bases between them. Germline V CDR1 and CDR2: SEHNR, FQNEAQ (reference sequence). This CDR3 is built from 13 residues.

This clone was picked up one time. The V call is TRBV19, the J call TRBJ1-5; D remains unclear. The V end lost 2 bases, the J end lost 4 bases, and 18 bases lay between the germline ends. CDR1 and CDR2 from the germline V gene are LNHDA and SQIVND (reference sequence). The CDR3 has 17 residues. The CDR3 DNA reads TGTGCCAGTAGTATACTTCCGGGGAGGTCTTATAATCAGCCCCAGCATTTT. This sequence encodes CASSILPGRSYNQPQHF.

The V gene is TRBV27, the J gene TRBJ1-5, with D possibly TRBD1 on 5 matching bases. CDR3 length: 13 amino acids. CDR1 is MNHEY, CDR2 SMNVEV, per germline (reference sequence). The germline V and J ends were trimmed by 4 bases and 7 bases, with 11 bases remaining between them. The CDR3 protein is CASSWGEGQPQHF. The CDR3 coding sequence is TGTGCCAGCAGTTGGGGGGAGGGGCAGCCCCAGCATTTT.

This clone was picked up a small number of times. The chain employs TRBV4-2 and TRBJ2-3; 9 bases are shared with TRBD2. CDR3 length equals 15 residues. The ends lost 1 base at V and 4 bases at J; junction bases unmatched: 3. From germline, CDR1 is LGHNA and CDR2 YNFKEQ. CDR3 loop: CASSQGGGGADTQYF. In DNA form, the CDR3 reads TGTGCCAGCAGCCAAGGCGGGGGGGGCGCAGATACGCAGTATTTT.

This chain connects TRBV7-6 to TRBJ2-1; D possibly matches TRBD1 or TRBD2 (5 bases each). The CDR3 contains 15 residues. The germline V and J ends were trimmed by 5 bases and 10 bases, with 21 bases remaining between them. The germline V gene has CDR1 SGHVS and CDR2 FNYEAQ. Here the CDR3 reads CASSPGYRGREEQFF. The CDR3 DNA sequence: TGTGCCAGCAGCCCGGGCTATAGGGGAAGGGAGGAGCAGTTCTTC.

J is TRBJ2-3 and V is TRBV6-5; the D is unclear. Trimming pared 2 bases from V and 3 bases from J, leaving 6 bases between. CDR1 and CDR2 (germline): MNHEY, SVGAGI. The CDR3 length is 13 residues. This CDR3 reads CASSYERTDTQYF. The CDR3 DNA is TGTGCCAGCAGTTACGAACGGACAGATACGCAGTATTTT.